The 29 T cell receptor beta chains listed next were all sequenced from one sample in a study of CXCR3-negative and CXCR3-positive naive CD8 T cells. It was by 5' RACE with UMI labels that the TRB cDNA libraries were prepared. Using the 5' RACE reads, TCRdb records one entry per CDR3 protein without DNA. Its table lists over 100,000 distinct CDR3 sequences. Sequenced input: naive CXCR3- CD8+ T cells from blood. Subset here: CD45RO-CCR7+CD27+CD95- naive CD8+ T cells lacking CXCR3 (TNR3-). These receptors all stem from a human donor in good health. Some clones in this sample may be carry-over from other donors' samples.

CDR3 sequence: CASSLSELEETQYF. The V and J genes are TRBV7-9 and TRBJ2-5; TCRdb returns TRBD2, unconfirmable since there is no DNA. The CDR3 runs 14 residues. Germline V CDR1 and CDR2: SEHNR, FQNEAQ (reference sequence).

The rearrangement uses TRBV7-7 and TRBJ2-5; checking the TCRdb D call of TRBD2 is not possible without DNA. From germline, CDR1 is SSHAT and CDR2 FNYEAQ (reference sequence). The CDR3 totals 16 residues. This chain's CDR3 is CASSLDPASGQETQYF.

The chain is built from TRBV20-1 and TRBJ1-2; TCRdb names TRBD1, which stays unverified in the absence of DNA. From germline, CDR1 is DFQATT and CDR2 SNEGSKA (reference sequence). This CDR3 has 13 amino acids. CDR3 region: CSAREQDNYGYTF.

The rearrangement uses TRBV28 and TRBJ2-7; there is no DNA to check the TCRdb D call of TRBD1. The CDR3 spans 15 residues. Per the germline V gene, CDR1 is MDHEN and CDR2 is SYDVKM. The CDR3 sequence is CASSPQSKGLYEQYF. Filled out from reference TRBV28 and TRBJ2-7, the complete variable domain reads DVKVTQSSRYLVKRTGEKVFLECVQDMDHENMFWYRQDPGLGLRLIYFSYDVKMKEKGDIPEGYSVSREKKERFSLILESASTNQTSMYLCASSPQSKGLYEQYFGPGTRLTVT.

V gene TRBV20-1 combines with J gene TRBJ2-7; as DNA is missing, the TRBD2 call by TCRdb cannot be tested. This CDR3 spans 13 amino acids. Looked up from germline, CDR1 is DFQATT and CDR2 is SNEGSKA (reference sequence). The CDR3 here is CSAGTSDNYEQYF.

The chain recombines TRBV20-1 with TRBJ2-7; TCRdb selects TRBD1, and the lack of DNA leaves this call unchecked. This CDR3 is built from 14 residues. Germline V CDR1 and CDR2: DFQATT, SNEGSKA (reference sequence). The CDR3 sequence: CSVRGGQDSYEQYF.

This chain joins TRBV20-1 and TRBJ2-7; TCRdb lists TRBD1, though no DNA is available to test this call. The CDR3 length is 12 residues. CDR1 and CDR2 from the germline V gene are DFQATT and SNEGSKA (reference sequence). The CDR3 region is CSARRQNYEQYF.

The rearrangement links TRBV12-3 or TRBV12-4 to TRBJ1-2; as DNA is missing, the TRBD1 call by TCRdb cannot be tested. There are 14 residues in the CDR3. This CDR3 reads CASRPGTGLGGYTF.

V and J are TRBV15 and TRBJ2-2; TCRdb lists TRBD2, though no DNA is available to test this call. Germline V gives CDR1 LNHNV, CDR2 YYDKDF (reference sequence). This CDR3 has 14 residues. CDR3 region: CATSTFMEGGELFF.

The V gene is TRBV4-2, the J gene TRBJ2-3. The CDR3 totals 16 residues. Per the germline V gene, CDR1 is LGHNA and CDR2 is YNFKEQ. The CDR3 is CASSQDGRDRTDTQYF.

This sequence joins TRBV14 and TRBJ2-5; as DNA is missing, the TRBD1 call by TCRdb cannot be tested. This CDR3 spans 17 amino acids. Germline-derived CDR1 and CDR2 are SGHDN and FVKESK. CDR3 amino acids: CASSQGARREYQETQYF. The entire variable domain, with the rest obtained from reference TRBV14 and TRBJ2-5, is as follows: EAGVTQFPSHSVIEKGQTVTLRCDPISGHDNLYWYRRVMGKEIKFLLHFVKESKQDESGMPNNRFLAERTGGTYSTLKVQPAELEDSGVYFCASSQGARREYQETQYFGPGTRLLVL.

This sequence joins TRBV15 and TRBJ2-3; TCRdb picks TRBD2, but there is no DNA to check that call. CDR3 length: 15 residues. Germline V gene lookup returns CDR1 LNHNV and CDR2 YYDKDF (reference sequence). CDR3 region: CATSNWRDITDTQYF.

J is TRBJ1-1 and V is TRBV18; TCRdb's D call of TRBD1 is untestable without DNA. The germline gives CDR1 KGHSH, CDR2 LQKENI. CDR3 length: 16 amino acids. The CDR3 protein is CASSPLTGGMYTEAFF.

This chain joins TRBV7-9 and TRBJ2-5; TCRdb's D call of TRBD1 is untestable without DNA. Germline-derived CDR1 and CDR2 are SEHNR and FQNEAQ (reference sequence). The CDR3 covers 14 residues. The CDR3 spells CASSEQESGETQYF. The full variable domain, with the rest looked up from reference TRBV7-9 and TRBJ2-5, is DTGVSQNPRHKITKRGQNVTFRCDPISEHNRLYWYRQTLGQGPEFLTYFQNEAQLEKSRLLSDRFSAERPKGSFSTLEIQRTEQGDSAMYLCASSEQESGETQYFGPGTRLLVL.

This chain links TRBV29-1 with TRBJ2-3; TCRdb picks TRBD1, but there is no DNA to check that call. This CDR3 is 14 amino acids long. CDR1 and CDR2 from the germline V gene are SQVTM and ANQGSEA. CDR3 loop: CSVDGGGVADTQYF.

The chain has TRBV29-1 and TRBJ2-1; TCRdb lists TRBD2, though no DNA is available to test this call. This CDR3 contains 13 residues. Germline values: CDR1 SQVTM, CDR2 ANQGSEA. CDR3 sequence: CSVSGLAEHEQFF.

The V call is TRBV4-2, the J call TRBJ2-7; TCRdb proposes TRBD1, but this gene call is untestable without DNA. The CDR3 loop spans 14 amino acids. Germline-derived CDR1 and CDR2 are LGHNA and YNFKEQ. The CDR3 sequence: CASSQDGDAYEQYF.

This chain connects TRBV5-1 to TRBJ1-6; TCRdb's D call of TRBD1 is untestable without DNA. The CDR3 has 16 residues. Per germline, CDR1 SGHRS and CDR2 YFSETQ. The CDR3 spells CASSLGQGGYNSPLHF.

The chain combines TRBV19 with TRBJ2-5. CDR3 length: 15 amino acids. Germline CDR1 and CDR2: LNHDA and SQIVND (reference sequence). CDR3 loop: CASSIVSAEEETQYF.

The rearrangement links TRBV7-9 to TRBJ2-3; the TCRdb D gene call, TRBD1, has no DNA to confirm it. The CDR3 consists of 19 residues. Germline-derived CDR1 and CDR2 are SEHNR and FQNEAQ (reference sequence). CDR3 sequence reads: CASSSPVILTGGQADTQYF.

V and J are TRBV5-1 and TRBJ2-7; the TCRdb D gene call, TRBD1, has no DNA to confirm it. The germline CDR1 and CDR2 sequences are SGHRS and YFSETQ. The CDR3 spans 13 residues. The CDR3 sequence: CASSLEGEGEQYF.

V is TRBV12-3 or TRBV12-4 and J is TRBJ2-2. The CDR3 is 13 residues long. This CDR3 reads CASSPLWTGELFF.

CDR3 residues: CASSPTGLSNQPQHF. This chain uses TRBV5-1 with TRBJ1-5; lacking DNA, the TRBD1 call made by TCRdb goes unchecked. The V gene's germline CDR1 is SGHRS and CDR2 YFSETQ. CDR3 size: 15 residues.

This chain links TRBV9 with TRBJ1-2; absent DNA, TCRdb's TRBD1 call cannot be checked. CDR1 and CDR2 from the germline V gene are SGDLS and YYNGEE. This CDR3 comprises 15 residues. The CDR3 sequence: CASSIGTALIYGYTF.

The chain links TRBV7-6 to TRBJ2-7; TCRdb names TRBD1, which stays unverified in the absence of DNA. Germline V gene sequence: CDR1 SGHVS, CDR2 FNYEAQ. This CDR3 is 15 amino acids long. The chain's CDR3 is CASSLLTGNTYEQYF.

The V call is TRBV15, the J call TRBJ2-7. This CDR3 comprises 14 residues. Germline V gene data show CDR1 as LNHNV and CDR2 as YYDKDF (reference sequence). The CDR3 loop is CATSRLTVDYEQYF.

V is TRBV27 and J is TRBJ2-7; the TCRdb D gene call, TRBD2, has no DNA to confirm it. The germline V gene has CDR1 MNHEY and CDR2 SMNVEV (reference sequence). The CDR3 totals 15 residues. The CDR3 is CASSMEGLAYYEQYF.

The CDR3 here is CASRARLAGTTDTQYF. V gene TRBV28 combines with J gene TRBJ2-3; TCRdb outputs TRBD2, but without DNA this stays unchecked. The CDR3 is made up of 16 amino acids. Germline V gives CDR1 MDHEN, CDR2 SYDVKM.

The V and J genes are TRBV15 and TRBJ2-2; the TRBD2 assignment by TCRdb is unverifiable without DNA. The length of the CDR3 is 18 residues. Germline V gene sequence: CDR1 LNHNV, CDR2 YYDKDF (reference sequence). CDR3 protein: CATSGLAGDNVNTGELFF.